This T cell receptor beta chain was documented in a study of cytomegalovirus exposure and HLA in healthy donors. Both 60 Vbeta primers and 13 Jbeta primers went into the PCR. Method: immunoSEQ multiplex PCR; TCRdb's copy keeps in-frame clones and lacks some. The data show just over 150,000 clones, roughly 90% seen once. As regards this clone: Its antigen remains unknown.

The germline V gene encodes CDR1 SGHRS and CDR2 YFSETQ. V lost 2 bases to trimming and J lost 7 bases, with 7 bases between them. This CDR3 has 12 amino acids. Study-level points and caveats: In a later analysis, specific HLA alleles were associated with 15,000 to 20,000 TCR beta sequences at a 0.05 false discovery rate.

Sequences were obtained from PBMCs. This sequence was found in a woman between 18 and 29 years old in good health and CMV-seronegative. The chain employs TRBV5-1 and TRBJ2-1; TRBD1 might be the D (6 bases). This CDR3 is CASSFRGNEQFF. In DNA form, the CDR3 reads TGCGCCAGCAGCTTTAGGGGGAATGAGCAGTTCTTC.